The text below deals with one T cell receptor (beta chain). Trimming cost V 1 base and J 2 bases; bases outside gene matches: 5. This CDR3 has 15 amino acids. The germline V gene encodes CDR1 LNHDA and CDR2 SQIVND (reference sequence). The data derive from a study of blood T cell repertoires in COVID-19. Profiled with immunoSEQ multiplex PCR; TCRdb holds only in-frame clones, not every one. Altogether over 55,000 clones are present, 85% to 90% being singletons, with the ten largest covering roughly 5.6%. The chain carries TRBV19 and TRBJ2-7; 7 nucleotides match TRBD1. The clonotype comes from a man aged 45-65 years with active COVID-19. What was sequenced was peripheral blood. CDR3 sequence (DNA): TGTGCCAGTAGTATAGGAGGACAGGACCCCTACGAGCAGTACTTC. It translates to CASSIGGQDPYEQYF.